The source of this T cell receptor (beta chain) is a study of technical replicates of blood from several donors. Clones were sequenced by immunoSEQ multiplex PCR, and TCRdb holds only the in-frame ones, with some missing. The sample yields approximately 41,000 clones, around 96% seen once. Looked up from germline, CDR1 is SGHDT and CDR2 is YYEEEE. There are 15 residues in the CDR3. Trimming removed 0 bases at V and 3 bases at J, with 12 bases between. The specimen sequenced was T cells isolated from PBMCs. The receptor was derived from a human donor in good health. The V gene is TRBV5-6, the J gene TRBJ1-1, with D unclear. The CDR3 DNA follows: TGTGCCAGCAGCTTGGTGGGCCGACGGCACACTGAAGCTTTCTTT. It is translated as CASSLVGRRHTEAFF.